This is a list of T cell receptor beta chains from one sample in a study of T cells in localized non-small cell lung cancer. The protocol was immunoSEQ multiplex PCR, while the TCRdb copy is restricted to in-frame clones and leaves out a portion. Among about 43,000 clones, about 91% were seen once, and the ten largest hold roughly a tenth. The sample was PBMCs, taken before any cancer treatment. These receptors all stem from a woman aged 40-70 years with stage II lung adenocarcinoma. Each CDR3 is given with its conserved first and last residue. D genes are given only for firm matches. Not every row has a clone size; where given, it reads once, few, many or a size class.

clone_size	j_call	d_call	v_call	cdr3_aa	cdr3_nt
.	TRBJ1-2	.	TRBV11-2	CASSLGSGYTF	TGTGCCAGCAGCTTAGGATCGGGATATACCTTC
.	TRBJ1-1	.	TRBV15	CATSREGSNTEAFF	TGTGCCACCAGCAGGGAGGGGTCGAACACTGAAGCTTTCTTT
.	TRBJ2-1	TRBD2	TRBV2	CASRDLAGGPNEQFF	TGTGCCAGCAGAGATCTAGCGGGGGGGCCAAATGAGCAGTTCTTC
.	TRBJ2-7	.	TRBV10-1	CASSVGGGYEQYF	TGCGCCAGCAGTGTGGGCGGAGGCTACGAGCAGTACTTC
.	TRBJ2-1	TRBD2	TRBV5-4	CASSLYGGGSSYNEQFF	TGTGCCAGCAGCTTGTACGGGGGGGGAAGCTCCTACAATGAGCAGTTCTTC
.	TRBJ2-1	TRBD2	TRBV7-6	CASSLWGLAGNNEQFF	TGTGCCAGCAGCTTATGGGGTCTAGCGGGAAACAATGAGCAGTTCTTC
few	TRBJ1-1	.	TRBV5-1	CASRLDTEAFF	TGCGCCAGCAGACTGGACACTGAAGCTTTCTTT
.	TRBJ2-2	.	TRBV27	CASRRENINTGELFF	TGTGCCAGCAGACGAGAAAATATTAACACCGGGGAGCTGTTTTTT
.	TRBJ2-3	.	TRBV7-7	CASSLNPGTDTQYF	TGTGCCAGCAGCTTAAATCCAGGCACAGATACGCAGTATTTT
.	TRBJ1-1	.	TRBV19	CASSEQTNTEAFF	TGTGCCAGTAGCGAACAGACCAACACTGAAGCTTTCTTT
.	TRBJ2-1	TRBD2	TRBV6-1	CASSGGGLAGNNEQFF	TGTGCCAGCAGTGGGGGGGGACTAGCGGGAAACAATGAGCAGTTCTTC
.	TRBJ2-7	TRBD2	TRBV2	CASVRTSGSHEQYF	TGTGCCAGCGTCAGGACTAGCGGGAGCCACGAGCAGTACTTC
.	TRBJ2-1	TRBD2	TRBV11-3	CASSLGEAGDNEQFF	TGTGCCAGCAGCTTAGGGGAAGCGGGGGACAATGAGCAGTTCTTC
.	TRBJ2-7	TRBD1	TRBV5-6	CASSLGVITGGQQYF	TGTGCCAGCAGCTTGGGGGTAATAACAGGGGGCCAGCAGTACTTC
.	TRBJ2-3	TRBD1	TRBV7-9	CASSPGGLDVSDTQYF	TGTGCCAGCAGCCCAGGGGGCCTCGATGTCTCAGATACGCAGTATTTT
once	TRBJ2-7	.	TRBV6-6	CASRIGQGTTYEQYF	TGTGCCAGCCGAATAGGGCAGGGAACGACCTACGAGCAGTACTTC
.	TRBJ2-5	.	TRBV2	CASRDYQETQYF	TGTGCCAGCCGGGACTACCAAGAGACCCAGTACTTC
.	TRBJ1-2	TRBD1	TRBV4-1	CASSQNLYQPGQGVNYGYTF	TGCGCCAGCAGCCAAAATCTTTATCAGCCAGGACAGGGGGTTAACTATGGCTACACCTTC
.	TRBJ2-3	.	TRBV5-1	CASSLEERPTDTQYF	TGCGCCAGCAGCTTGGAGGAAAGACCCACAGATACGCAGTATTTT
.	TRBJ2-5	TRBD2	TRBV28	CASSSRLAGGRETQYF	TGTGCCAGCAGTTCGAGACTAGCGGGAGGAAGGGAGACCCAGTACTTC
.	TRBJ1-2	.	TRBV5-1	CASSLGATAGYGYTF	TGCGCCAGCAGCTTGGGTGCGACAGCGGGCTATGGCTACACCTTC
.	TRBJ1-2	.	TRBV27	CASSQGLLNYGYTF	TGTGCCAGCAGCCAGGGTCTTCTTAACTATGGCTACACCTTC
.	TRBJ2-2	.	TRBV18	CASSPPGQSNTGELFF	TGTGCCAGCTCACCACCAGGGCAGTCGAACACCGGGGAGCTGTTTTTT
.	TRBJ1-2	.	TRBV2	CASSATVYGYTF	TGTGCCAGCAGTGCGACGGTCTATGGCTACACCTTC
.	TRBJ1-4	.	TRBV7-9	CASSLDPGLGEKLFF	TGTGCCAGCAGCTTAGACCCAGGGTTGGGGGAAAAACTGTTTTTT
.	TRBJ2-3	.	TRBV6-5	CASTAEGDTQYF	TGTGCCAGCACCGCAGAAGGTGATACGCAGTATTTT
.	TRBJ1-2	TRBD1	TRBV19	CASSHDRANYGYTF	TGTGCCAGTAGTCATGACAGGGCTAACTATGGCTACACCTTC
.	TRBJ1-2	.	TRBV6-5	CASTRFQTANYGYTF	TGTGCCAGCACCCGATTCCAGACAGCCAACTATGGCTACACCTTC
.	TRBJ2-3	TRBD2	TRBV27	CASSLSGIFTDTQYF	TGTGCCAGCAGTTTGAGCGGGATATTCACAGATACGCAGTATTTT
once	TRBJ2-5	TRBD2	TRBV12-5	CASSSGPIQETQYF	TGTGCTAGCTCTAGCGGGCCGATACAGGAGACCCAGTACTTC
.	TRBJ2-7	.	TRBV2	CASSQSGTTYEQYF	TGTGCCAGCAGCCAGTCCGGGACCACCTACGAGCAGTACTTC
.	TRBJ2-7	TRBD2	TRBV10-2	CASKVGSGAVEQYF	TGCGCCAGCAAGGTGGGTAGCGGGGCGGTTGAGCAGTACTTC
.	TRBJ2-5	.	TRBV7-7	CASSFMTRETQYF	TGTGCCAGCAGCTTTATGACTAGGGAGACCCAGTACTTC
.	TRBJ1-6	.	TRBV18	CASSPQGRGNGSPLHF	TGTGCCAGCTCACCACAGGGGCGGGGGAATGGTTCACCCCTCCACTTT
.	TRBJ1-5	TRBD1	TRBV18	CASSSSKDREGQPQHF	TGTGCCAGCTCATCCTCGAAGGACAGGGAGGGTCAGCCCCAGCATTTT
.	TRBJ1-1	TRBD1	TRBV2	CASSSQGDTEAFF	TGTGCCAGCAGTTCGCAGGGGGACACTGAAGCTTTCTTT
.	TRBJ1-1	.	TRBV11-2	CASSLDTDTEAFF	TGTGCCAGCAGCTTAGACACCGACACTGAAGCTTTCTTT
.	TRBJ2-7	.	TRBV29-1	CSVEGFSYEQYF	TGCAGCGTTGAGGGCTTCTCCTACGAGCAGTACTTC
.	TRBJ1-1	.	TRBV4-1	CASSQERAWRREAFF	TGCGCCAGCAGCCAAGAGAGGGCGTGGAGACGGGAAGCTTTCTTT